This T cell receptor beta chain emerged from a study of blood T cell repertoires in COVID-19. Source study methods: Nucleated cell counts were estimated from reference gene primer amplification. Assay used: immunoSEQ multiplex PCR; TCRdb lists only in-frame clones, some missing. Clone size and V and J calls were adopted from that table, with D and trimming inferred from the DNA. The profile shows some 460,000 clones, around 89% of them singletons. V was clipped by 3 bases and J by 0 bases; unmatched bases: 9. There are 17 residues in the CDR3. Germline CDR1 SGHTA, CDR2 FQGNSA. The rearrangement links TRBV7-2 to TRBJ2-3; TRBD2 matches at 7 bases. Input material: peripheral blood. The sequence came from a woman aged 25-40 years with acute or convalescent COVID-19. For the CDR3, the DNA is TGTGCCAGCAGCTTCCCCTTCTCGCGGGGGAGCACAGATACGCAGTATTTT. Translating gives CASSFPFSRGSTDTQYF.